This section outlines one TCR beta chain sequence together with its context. The V gene's germline CDR1 is ENHRY and CDR2 SYGVKD. The CDR3 is made up of 15 amino acids. The ends lost 4 bases at V and 2 bases at J; junction bases unmatched: 7. This sample was included in a study of shared clonotypes between healthy human individuals. Assay used: immunoSEQ multiplex PCR; TCRdb lists only in-frame clones, some missing. The sample contains 2 million to 3 million clones, 80% to 95% of which appear only once. This rearrangement joins TRBV10-3 to TRBJ2-5, with 7 bases aligning to TRBD1. This sequence was found in a man aged 18 to 29 in good health. Some clones in this sample may be carry-over from other donors' samples. The specimen sequenced was naive CD4+ T cells from PBMCs. The subset here: CD45RA+ positively selected. The CDR3 reads CAISGARGRQETQYF. The CDR3 bases are TGTGCCATCAGTGGCGCCAGGGGGAGACAAGAGACCCAGTACTTC.